These T cell receptor beta chains were read from a single sample in a study of glioma-infiltrating T cells. TCRdb used MiXCR to reprocess the multiplex PCR reads, holding one entry per CDR3 protein. The sample consists of fewer than 250,000 distinct CDR3 sequences, approximately 30% of them appearing once. Sample: glioma tissue, nonneoplastic brain tissue, or PBMCs (not recorded which). Receptors were obtained from a human donor with low-grade glioma or glioblastoma, undergoing nonglioma brain surgery, or in good health (not recorded which). Each CDR3 is given with its conserved first and last residue. The D gene is left open where the match is weak. Size tells how often a clone was seen (once, few, many) or the class of an expanded clone, and some rows leave it out.

abundance: many; v_gene: TRBV20-1; j_gene: TRBJ2-2; d_gene: -; CDR3nt: TGCAGTGCTAGACTGGGGGCGTCCACCGGGGAGCTGTTTTTT; CDR3aa: CSARLGASTGELFF
abundance: many; v_gene: TRBV4-3; j_gene: TRBJ2-7; d_gene: TRBD1; CDR3nt: TGCGCCAGCAGCCTGGGACAGGGATTCTACGAGCAGTACTTC; CDR3aa: CASSLGQGFYEQYF
abundance: many; v_gene: TRBV27; j_gene: TRBJ2-3; d_gene: TRBD2; CDR3nt: TGTGCCAGCAGTTTACTAGCGGGTATCACAGATACGCAGTATTTT; CDR3aa: CASSLLAGITDTQYF
abundance: many; v_gene: TRBV19; j_gene: TRBJ1-6; d_gene: TRBD1; CDR3nt: TGTGCCAGTATGGGGACAGCTAATTCACCCCTCCACTTT; CDR3aa: CASMGTANSPLHF
abundance: many; v_gene: TRBV29-1; j_gene: TRBJ2-7; d_gene: -; CDR3nt: TGCAGCGTTGGACAGGGAGGGACTTACGAGCAGTACTTC; CDR3aa: CSVGQGGTYEQYF
abundance: -; v_gene: TRBV12-3/TRBV12-4; j_gene: TRBJ2-2; d_gene: -; CDR3nt: TGTGCCAGCAGTTTACAGCAGGCGAACACCTGGGAGCTGTTTTTT; CDR3aa: CASSLQQANTWELFF
abundance: many; v_gene: TRBV19; j_gene: TRBJ1-1; d_gene: -; CDR3nt: TGTGCCAGTAGTGACAGACACACTGAAGCTTTCTTT; CDR3aa: CASSDRHTEAFF
abundance: many; v_gene: TRBV7-9; j_gene: TRBJ2-5; d_gene: -; CDR3nt: TGTGCCAGCAGCTTGTCGGGCGATGCAAAGACCCAGTACTTC; CDR3aa: CASSLSGDAKTQYF
abundance: once; v_gene: TRBV5-1; j_gene: TRBJ2-1; d_gene: TRBD2; CDR3nt: TGCGCCAGCAGCATGCTAGCGGGAGATAATGAGCAGTTCTTC; CDR3aa: CASSMLAGDNEQFF
abundance: many; v_gene: TRBV12-3/TRBV12-4; j_gene: TRBJ2-1; d_gene: -; CDR3nt: TGTGCCAGCAGTCAGGACAGAGTCTACAATGAGCAGTTCTTC; CDR3aa: CASSQDRVYNEQFF
abundance: few; v_gene: TRBV19; j_gene: TRBJ2-4; d_gene: TRBD1; CDR3nt: TGTGCCAGTAGTATGGATGACAGGGGCCAACTAGCCAAAAACATTCAGTACTTC; CDR3aa: CASSMDDRGQLAKNIQYF
abundance: many; v_gene: TRBV28; j_gene: TRBJ1-2; d_gene: -; CDR3nt: TGTGCCAGCAGTTTAAGTCTCGGGCAGGGGAGAGGCTACACCTTC; CDR3aa: CASSLSLGQGRGYTF
abundance: -; v_gene: TRBV7-9; j_gene: TRBJ2-1; d_gene: TRBD2; CDR3nt: TGTGCCAGCAAGATCTTCGGGACTAGCGGGGCCGACAATGAGCAGTTCTTC; CDR3aa: CASKIFGTSGADNEQFF
abundance: many; v_gene: TRBV20-1; j_gene: TRBJ2-1; d_gene: TRBD2; CDR3nt: TGCAGTGCTAGAGAGGTTGCCAGCGGGAGGACTCACTCCTACAATGAGCAGTTCTTC; CDR3aa: CSAREVASGRTHSYNEQFF
abundance: few; v_gene: TRBV19; j_gene: TRBJ2-7; d_gene: TRBD2; CDR3nt: TGTGCCAGTAGTGCGTACGGACTAGCGGGAAACTACGAGCAGTACTTC; CDR3aa: CASSAYGLAGNYEQYF
abundance: -; v_gene: TRBV11-2; j_gene: TRBJ2-3; d_gene: -; CDR3nt: TGTGCCAGCAGCTTAGGTGTTTATATTGATACGCAGTATTTT; CDR3aa: CASSLGVYIDTQYF
abundance: many; v_gene: TRBV6-2/TRBV6-3; j_gene: TRBJ1-1; d_gene: -; CDR3nt: TGTGCCAGCAGTTACTTGCAGAACACTGAAGCTTTCTTT; CDR3aa: CASSYLQNTEAFF
abundance: many; v_gene: TRBV7-9; j_gene: TRBJ2-7; d_gene: -; CDR3nt: TGTGCCAGCAGCCCGGACGGGGGTGATCCGTACTTC; CDR3aa: CASSPDGGDPYF